Listed below are T cell receptor beta chains from one sample, sequenced in a study of CD8 T cells in Susac syndrome. TCRdb independently ran MiXCR on the immunoSEQ multiplex PCR reads; one entry per CDR3 protein. Among under 200,000 distinct CDR3 sequences listed, roughly 94% were seen once. The specimen sequenced was CD4+ T cells from PBMCs. These receptor sequences come from a human donor with Susac syndrome. Both conserved end residues are part of each CDR3. Each record gives: J gene, D gene, clone size, V gene, CDR3 DNA, CDR3 protein. A D gene is named only where the DNA matches it firmly. Rows give clone size only sometimes, using once, few, many, or a class for an expanded clone.

J gene: TRBJ1-1
D gene: NA
clone size: NA
V gene: TRBV9
CDR3 DNA: TGTGCCAGCAGCGTAGTTGGGGGAACGAACACTGAAGCTTTCTTT
CDR3 protein: CASSVVGGTNTEAFF

J gene: TRBJ1-2
D gene: NA
clone size: once
V gene: TRBV18
CDR3 DNA: TGTGCCAGCTCACCCGGCGGGCTGATCTACACCTTC
CDR3 protein: CASSPGGLIYTF

J gene: TRBJ2-5
D gene: NA
clone size: NA
V gene: TRBV11-2
CDR3 DNA: TGTGCCAGCAGCCCGGGGACCACCCGGGAGACCCAGTACTTC
CDR3 protein: CASSPGTTRETQYF

J gene: TRBJ2-7
D gene: NA
clone size: NA
V gene: TRBV7-3
CDR3 DNA: TGTGCCAGCACCTCGGGGAGCTACGAGCAGTACTTC
CDR3 protein: CASTSGSYEQYF

J gene: TRBJ1-1
D gene: NA
clone size: NA
V gene: TRBV20-1
CDR3 DNA: TGCAGTGCTAGGGAAAGGGGGGGCCGGCATGAAGCTTTCTTT
CDR3 protein: CSARERGGRHEAFF

J gene: TRBJ2-3
D gene: NA
clone size: NA
V gene: TRBV29-1
CDR3 DNA: TGCAGTTCGGTTCGGACCACAGATACGCAGTATTTT
CDR3 protein: CSSVRTTDTQYF

J gene: TRBJ2-7
D gene: NA
clone size: NA
V gene: TRBV12-5
CDR3 DNA: TGTGCTAGTGGTCACGGGACGGTACCCTACGAGCAGTACTTC
CDR3 protein: CASGHGTVPYEQYF

J gene: TRBJ2-7
D gene: TRBD1
clone size: NA
V gene: TRBV18
CDR3 DNA: TGTGCCAGCTCACCTCTACAGGGGGCGCGCAACTACGAGCAGTACTTC
CDR3 protein: CASSPLQGARNYEQYF

J gene: TRBJ2-5
D gene: NA
clone size: NA
V gene: TRBV7-8
CDR3 DNA: TGTGCCAGCAGCTTTGAGCCTGACACTCAAGAGACCCAGTACTTC
CDR3 protein: CASSFEPDTQETQYF

J gene: TRBJ1-4
D gene: NA
clone size: NA
V gene: TRBV20-1
CDR3 DNA: TGCAGTGCTAGAGGGGCAGATCCAACTAATGAAAAACTGTTTTTT
CDR3 protein: CSARGADPTNEKLFF

J gene: TRBJ1-3
D gene: NA
clone size: NA
V gene: TRBV7-8
CDR3 DNA: TGTGCCAGCAGCTTAGGCCTCCGGGACGGCGGAAACACCATATATTTT
CDR3 protein: CASSLGLRDGGNTIYF

J gene: TRBJ1-2
D gene: TRBD1
clone size: NA
V gene: TRBV2
CDR3 DNA: TGTGCCAGCAGTGAAGGGAGGGGGCGCGACTATGGCTACACCTTC
CDR3 protein: CASSEGRGRDYGYTF

J gene: TRBJ2-3
D gene: NA
clone size: NA
V gene: TRBV25-1
CDR3 DNA: TGTGCCAGCAGTGAAAAAGATACGCAGTATTTT
CDR3 protein: CASSEKDTQYF

J gene: TRBJ2-3
D gene: NA
clone size: NA
V gene: TRBV20-1
CDR3 DNA: TGCAGTGCTGGGTCACCGACACCAAACACAGATACGCAGTATTTT
CDR3 protein: CSAGSPTPNTDTQYF

J gene: TRBJ2-5
D gene: NA
clone size: NA
V gene: TRBV20-1
CDR3 DNA: TGCAGCTCACGAGGGGGGGCCCAAGAGACCCAGTACTTC
CDR3 protein: CSSRGGAQETQYF

J gene: TRBJ1-1
D gene: TRBD1
clone size: NA
V gene: TRBV7-6
CDR3 DNA: TGTGCCAGCAGCCCTACGACAGGGGCATACGCTGAAGCTTTCTTT
CDR3 protein: CASSPTTGAYAEAFF

J gene: TRBJ2-5
D gene: TRBD2
clone size: NA
V gene: TRBV29-1
CDR3 DNA: TGCAGCGTTGAGGCTAGCGGACTCCAAGAGACCCAGTACTTC
CDR3 protein: CSVEASGLQETQYF

J gene: TRBJ2-7
D gene: TRBD2
clone size: NA
V gene: TRBV15
CDR3 DNA: TGTGCCACCAGCCGCGGGGGGGTCTCCTACGAGCAGTACTTC
CDR3 protein: CATSRGGVSYEQYF

J gene: TRBJ2-7
D gene: TRBD2
clone size: NA
V gene: TRBV20-1
CDR3 DNA: TGCAGTGTCGCTCCTGGGGGGGTAAAGGAGCAGTACTTC
CDR3 protein: CSVAPGGVKEQYF

J gene: TRBJ1-1
D gene: TRBD1
clone size: NA
V gene: TRBV5-1
CDR3 DNA: TGCGCCAGCAGCGGACAGGGGAGGGACACTGAAGCTTTCTTT
CDR3 protein: CASSGQGRDTEAFF

J gene: TRBJ1-4
D gene: NA
clone size: NA
V gene: TRBV20-1
CDR3 DNA: TGCAGTGCACCCTTGCGCGGCGCAACTAATGAAAAACTGTTTTTT
CDR3 protein: CSAPLRGATNEKLFF

J gene: TRBJ2-5
D gene: NA
clone size: once
V gene: TRBV5-4
CDR3 DNA: TGTGCCAGCAGCAAATCTAGTCATCAGGGTGAGACCCAGTACTTC
CDR3 protein: CASSKSSHQGETQYF

J gene: TRBJ1-1
D gene: NA
clone size: few
V gene: TRBV20-1
CDR3 DNA: TGCAGTGCTAGGCGGAACACTGAAGCTTTCTTT
CDR3 protein: CSARRNTEAFF

J gene: TRBJ2-2
D gene: NA
clone size: NA
V gene: TRBV30
CDR3 DNA: TGTGCCTGGAGAGACACCGGGGAGCTGTTTTTT
CDR3 protein: CAWRDTGELFF

J gene: TRBJ2-2
D gene: TRBD2
clone size: NA
V gene: TRBV29-1
CDR3 DNA: TGCAGCGTTGAGGGACTAGCGGGGGGCATGAACACCGGGGAGCTGTTTTTT
CDR3 protein: CSVEGLAGGMNTGELFF

J gene: TRBJ2-3
D gene: NA
clone size: NA
V gene: TRBV6-1
CDR3 DNA: TGTGCCAGCAGTGATCGGGGGGCGGATACGCAGTATTTT
CDR3 protein: CASSDRGADTQYF

J gene: TRBJ2-2
D gene: TRBD2
clone size: NA
V gene: TRBV24-1
CDR3 DNA: TGTGCCACGGCTAGCGGGAGAACGAACACCGGGGAGCTGTTTTTT
CDR3 protein: CATASGRTNTGELFF

J gene: TRBJ1-2
D gene: TRBD1
clone size: NA
V gene: TRBV5-4
CDR3 DNA: TGTGCCAGCAGGAGACAGGGGGACGATGGCTACACCTTC
CDR3 protein: CASRRQGDDGYTF

J gene: TRBJ2-1
D gene: TRBD2
clone size: NA
V gene: TRBV10-3
CDR3 DNA: TGTGCCATCACCTCAGTAGCGGGGGGGCTGAATGAGCAGTTCTTC
CDR3 protein: CAITSVAGGLNEQFF

J gene: TRBJ2-7
D gene: NA
clone size: NA
V gene: TRBV3-1
CDR3 DNA: TGTGCCAGCAGCCAAGGGGCGAGGGGAACCTACGAGCAGTACTTC
CDR3 protein: CASSQGARGTYEQYF

J gene: TRBJ1-1
D gene: NA
clone size: NA
V gene: TRBV29-1
CDR3 DNA: TGCAGCGTTGTTGGGCTGGACTTGAACACTGAAGCTTTCTTT
CDR3 protein: CSVVGLDLNTEAFF

J gene: TRBJ2-3
D gene: NA
clone size: NA
V gene: TRBV29-1
CDR3 DNA: TGCAGCGCCGCCCCGGGCCCAGGAGGTTTAGATACGCAGTATTTT
CDR3 protein: CSAAPGPGGLDTQYF

J gene: TRBJ1-6
D gene: TRBD1
clone size: NA
V gene: TRBV5-4
CDR3 DNA: TGTGCCAGCAGCGCCGGACAGGGGAATTCACCCCTCCACTTT
CDR3 protein: CASSAGQGNSPLHF

J gene: TRBJ2-7
D gene: TRBD1
clone size: NA
V gene: TRBV27
CDR3 DNA: TGTGCCAGCAGTGGACAGGGGAGATACGAGCAGTACTTC
CDR3 protein: CASSGQGRYEQYF

J gene: TRBJ1-1
D gene: NA
clone size: NA
V gene: TRBV6-6
CDR3 DNA: TGTGCCAGCACCCTTGAGGAAGTGGGGACTGAAGCTTTCTTT
CDR3 protein: CASTLEEVGTEAFF

J gene: TRBJ2-1
D gene: TRBD2
clone size: NA
V gene: TRBV29-1
CDR3 DNA: TGCAGCGAATTCTCCCCGGGGGGGCCTAACAATGAGCAGTTCTTC
CDR3 protein: CSEFSPGGPNNEQFF

J gene: TRBJ2-2
D gene: NA
clone size: once
V gene: TRBV15
CDR3 DNA: TGTGCCACCAGCAGAGATGCCAGGGGCTACACCGGGGAGCTGTTTTTT
CDR3 protein: CATSRDARGYTGELFF

J gene: TRBJ2-7
D gene: TRBD1
clone size: NA
V gene: TRBV20-1
CDR3 DNA: TGCAGTGCTAGGGTACAGGGGGGCTCCTACGAGCAGTACTTC
CDR3 protein: CSARVQGGSYEQYF

J gene: TRBJ1-1
D gene: NA
clone size: NA
V gene: TRBV5-4
CDR3 DNA: TGTGCCAGCAGCCCTGGATCCCAGGGGACCGGCACTGAAGCTTTCTTT
CDR3 protein: CASSPGSQGTGTEAFF

J gene: TRBJ2-1
D gene: TRBD2
clone size: NA
V gene: TRBV12-3/TRBV12-4
CDR3 DNA: TGTGCCACTCACACTAGCGGGGGTCGCAATGAGCAGTTCTTC
CDR3 protein: CATHTSGGRNEQFF

J gene: TRBJ1-2
D gene: NA
clone size: NA
V gene: TRBV5-1
CDR3 DNA: TGCGCCAGCAGCCTCCTATCCGCCGCGGATAACTATGGCTACACCTTC
CDR3 protein: CASSLLSAADNYGYTF

J gene: TRBJ2-4
D gene: NA
clone size: NA
V gene: TRBV7-3
CDR3 DNA: TGTGCCAGCAGCTTAACTGAGCTAGCCAAAAACATTCAGTACTTC
CDR3 protein: CASSLTELAKNIQYF

J gene: TRBJ1-2
D gene: NA
clone size: NA
V gene: TRBV9
CDR3 DNA: TGTGCCAGCAGCGTAGTAACAGGGAATGGCTACACCTTC
CDR3 protein: CASSVVTGNGYTF

J gene: TRBJ1-2
D gene: TRBD1
clone size: NA
V gene: TRBV5-4
CDR3 DNA: TGTGCCAGCAGCTTGCGCAGGGGGGTGGAGAACTATGGCTACACCTTC
CDR3 protein: CASSLRRGVENYGYTF

J gene: TRBJ2-7
D gene: NA
clone size: NA
V gene: TRBV3-1
CDR3 DNA: TGTGCCAGCAGCCAGGTCCGCGGGGCCGCCTACGAGCAGTACTTC
CDR3 protein: CASSQVRGAAYEQYF

J gene: TRBJ2-1
D gene: TRBD2
clone size: once
V gene: TRBV7-9
CDR3 DNA: TGTGCCAGCAGCCCGGGACTAGGGGCCAACAATGAGCAGTTCTTC
CDR3 protein: CASSPGLGANNEQFF

J gene: TRBJ1-2
D gene: NA
clone size: NA
V gene: TRBV25-1
CDR3 DNA: TGTGCCATCGAGGGGGTAGGAGGCTATGGCTACACCTTC
CDR3 protein: CAIEGVGGYGYTF

J gene: TRBJ2-1
D gene: NA
clone size: NA
V gene: TRBV6-5
CDR3 DNA: TGTGCCAGCAGTTACTCAGGGAGCTCGGGCAATGAGCAGTTCTTC
CDR3 protein: CASSYSGSSGNEQFF

J gene: TRBJ1-2
D gene: TRBD1
clone size: NA
V gene: TRBV11-2
CDR3 DNA: TGTGCCAGCAGCATCGTACAGGGACAGGGGCCCTACACCTTC
CDR3 protein: CASSIVQGQGPYTF

J gene: TRBJ1-1
D gene: NA
clone size: few
V gene: TRBV20-1
CDR3 DNA: TGCAGTGCTCGAAGGGGGGTGAACACTGAAGCTTTCTTT
CDR3 protein: CSARRGVNTEAFF

J gene: TRBJ1-2
D gene: NA
clone size: NA
V gene: TRBV12-5
CDR3 DNA: TGTGCTAGTGGTTCCCCAAGCAACAGAAATGGCTACACCTTC
CDR3 protein: CASGSPSNRNGYTF

J gene: TRBJ1-5
D gene: NA
clone size: NA
V gene: TRBV12-3/TRBV12-4
CDR3 DNA: TGTGCCAGCAGTTTGGATCGGGGGGCAAGTCAGCCCCAGCATTTT
CDR3 protein: CASSLDRGASQPQHF

J gene: TRBJ2-7
D gene: TRBD1
clone size: NA
V gene: TRBV5-1
CDR3 DNA: TGCGCCAGCAGCTCCGGGACAGGGTATGACGAGCAGTACTTC
CDR3 protein: CASSSGTGYDEQYF

J gene: TRBJ2-3
D gene: NA
clone size: NA
V gene: TRBV12-3/TRBV12-4
CDR3 DNA: TGTGCCAGCAGGGGGTCAGGGGTACGTAGAGATACGCAGTATTTT
CDR3 protein: CASRGSGVRRDTQYF

J gene: TRBJ1-2
D gene: NA
clone size: NA
V gene: TRBV30
CDR3 DNA: TGTGCCTGGAACAGCAAGGGGGTGCGGGGGTACTATGGCTACACCTTC
CDR3 protein: CAWNSKGVRGYYGYTF

J gene: TRBJ1-3
D gene: NA
clone size: NA
V gene: TRBV27
CDR3 DNA: TGTGCCAGCAGTTTGTCTCCGGGAAACACCATATATTTT
CDR3 protein: CASSLSPGNTIYF

J gene: TRBJ2-6
D gene: NA
clone size: NA
V gene: TRBV4-1
CDR3 DNA: TGCGCCAGCAGCCAAGGCCTTTACTCTGGGGCCAACGTCCTGACTTTC
CDR3 protein: CASSQGLYSGANVLTF

J gene: TRBJ1-2
D gene: NA
clone size: NA
V gene: TRBV20-1
CDR3 DNA: TGCAGTGCACCACGGGACCGGGAGAGTGGCTACACCTTC
CDR3 protein: CSAPRDRESGYTF

J gene: TRBJ2-5
D gene: TRBD2
clone size: NA
V gene: TRBV3-1
CDR3 DNA: TGTGCCAGCAGCCAAGCACCCAGCGGGGGGGCCCGGGAGACCCAGTACTTC
CDR3 protein: CASSQAPSGGARETQYF

J gene: TRBJ1-1
D gene: NA
clone size: NA
V gene: TRBV5-1
CDR3 DNA: TGCGCCAGCAGCTTGTTGGTAGGCTCGAACACTGAAGCTTTCTTT
CDR3 protein: CASSLLVGSNTEAFF